This T cell receptor (beta chain) was captured in a study of memory CD4+ T cells and cytomegalovirus serostatus. The overall study: Healthy Belgian adult donors included under ten CMV-positive and 24 CMV-negative people.

Germline assignment: CDR1 MDHEN and CDR2 SYDVKM. V was clipped by 2 bases and J by 4 bases, with 17 bases between them. CDR3 length: 16 residues. This table comes from immunoSEQ multiplex PCR, and its TCRdb copy is limited to in-frame clones, with some not included. This table has around 57,000 clones, around 80% appearing once. The sort gate was single viable CD3+CD4+CD8-CD45RO+ cells for memory CD4+ T cells. After thawing, CD4+ T cells were positively selected. Concerning this clone: The antigen is unknown.

Broader study findings: Suggested: most of the CMV-linked TCR signature lies in CD4+ memory cells.

The chain carries TRBV28 and TRBJ1-2; D is unresolved. The sequenced sample consisted of memory CD4+ T cells from blood. The sequence was collected from an adult in good health and CMV-seronegative. Some clones in this sample may be carry-over from other donors' samples. The CDR3 DNA is TGTGCCAGCAGTTTAACCGGCAGTCAGTCGTCCTATGGCTACACCTTC. Translating it yields CASSLTGSQSSYGYTF.